A single sample is the source of the 16 T cell receptor beta chains below, sequenced in a study of beta chain features in type 1 diabetes. Since all of the isolated RNA was reverse transcribed, expressed TCRB transcripts were what got sequenced. Libraries were prepared by immunoSEQ multiplex PCR; TCRdb keeps only in-frame clonotypes and omits some of them. Of some 280,000 clones detected, roughly 13% appear once; the ten largest clones hold less than 0.02%. These receptors' targets are unknown. Findings and limits, study-wide: Type 1 diabetes patients had moderately but significantly shorter TCRB CDR3s in all four CD4+ subsets.

The material sequenced was naive CD4+ T cells from blood. The receptors stem from a man between 25 and 39 years old with type 1 diabetes.

This clone turned up a few times. This chain links TRBV4-2 with TRBJ1-1; D is unclear. The CDR3 has 17 amino acids. The germline V gene encodes CDR1 LGHNA and CDR2 YNFKEQ. V lost 0 bases and J 0 bases, leaving 14 bases between the germline ends. The CDR3 DNA sequence: TGTGCCAGCAGCCAAGATCTGGTTAGCAGCTTGAACACTGAAGCTTTCTTT. Amino acid sequence: CASSQDLVSSLNTEAFF.

The table lists this clone with a count of one. This chain links TRBV28 with TRBJ2-5; 7 bases fit TRBD2. This CDR3 region has 14 residues. Germline-derived CDR1 and CDR2 are MDHEN and SYDVKM. Trimming took 6 bases from V and 3 from J; bases not matched to a gene: 7. The CDR3 protein is CASSPGGSKETQYF. CDR3 sequence (DNA): TGTGCCAGCAGCCCCGGGGGGAGTAAAGAGACCCAGTACTTC.

J is TRBJ2-1 and V is TRBV7-2, with TRBD1 identical over 8 bases. Looked up from germline, CDR1 is SGHTA and CDR2 is FQGNSA. The length of the CDR3 is 15 residues. With V trimmed by 4 bases and J by 2 bases, 4 bases remained unmatched. The CDR3 DNA reads TGTGCCAGCAGCTCGGACAGGGCCACCTACAATGAGCAGTTCTTC. This gives the protein CASSSDRATYNEQFF.

This clone was recorded only once. The rearrangement joins TRBV5-6 to TRBJ2-2; D call uncertain. The CDR3 covers 16 residues. Germline V gene sequence: CDR1 SGHDT, CDR2 YYEEEE. V was trimmed by 0 bases and J by 1 base, leaving 10 bases between them. The CDR3 bases are TGTGCCAGCAGCTTGGATCGGCAGGTGAACACCGGGGAGCTGTTTTTT. It is translated as CASSLDRQVNTGELFF.

This clone was picked up a small number of times. The chain uses TRBV14 and TRBJ2-1; TRBD1 might be the D (6 bases). Trimming took 4 bases from V and 3 from J, leaving 19 bases between them. This CDR3 spans 17 amino acids. The V gene's germline CDR1 is SGHDN and CDR2 FVKESK. The CDR3 sequence is CASSLGRGRGDYNEQFF. CDR3 sequence (DNA): TGTGCCAGCAGCCTAGGGAGAGGCAGGGGCGACTACAATGAGCAGTTCTTC.

This clone was seen only a few times. This chain joins TRBV30 and TRBJ2-1; perhaps TRBD2 as D (6 bases). V was pared by 0 bases and J by 7 bases, with 13 bases between. Germline CDR1 and CDR2: GTSNPN and SVGIG (reference sequence). CDR3 length: 14 residues. In nucleotides, the CDR3 is TGTGCCTGGAGTGTAACCTCGACTAGTAATGAGCAGTTCTTC. Protein: CAWSVTSTSNEQFF. The entire variable domain, with the rest obtained from reference TRBV30 and TRBJ2-1, is as follows: SQTIHQWPATLVQPVGSPLSLECTVEGTSNPNLYWYRQAAGRGLQLLFYSVGIGQISSEVPQNLSASRPQDRQFILSSKKLLLSDSGFYLCAWSVTSTSNEQFFGPGTRLTVL.

The chain recombines TRBV28 with TRBJ2-7; maybe TRBD1 (6 bases). The CDR3 extends over 14 amino acids. Germline V lookup: CDR1 MDHEN, CDR2 SYDVKM. V lost 6 bases and J 3 bases, leaving 15 bases between the germline ends. The CDR3 loop is CASRPTDSNYEQYF. In DNA, the CDR3 is TGTGCCAGCAGGCCCACGGACAGTAACTACGAGCAGTACTTC. The variable domain in full, completed from reference TRBV28 and TRBJ2-7, reads DVKVTQSSRYLVKRTGEKVFLECVQDMDHENMFWYRQDPGLGLRLIYFSYDVKMKEKGDIPEGYSVSREKKERFSLILESASTNQTSMYLCASRPTDSNYEQYFGPGTRLTVT.

The chain couples TRBV6-5 to TRBJ2-3; 8 bases are shared with TRBD2. CDR1 is MNHEY, CDR2 SVGAGI, per germline. The CDR3 covers 14 residues. V gave up 5 bases and J gave up 3 bases; unmatched junction bases: 4. The CDR3, as DNA: TGTGCCAGCAGTCCCACTAGCGGAACAGATACGCAGTATTTT. Protein: CASSPTSGTDTQYF.

On this clone itself: Mismatch with germline at one junction end may stem from a read error. The rearrangement links TRBV2 to TRBJ1-2; D unclear. CDR1 SNHLY and CDR2 FYNNEI come from the germline V gene. CDR3 length: 12 residues. CDR3 region: CASSVSPVRWRF. The CDR3 coding sequence is TGTGCCAGCAGTGTATCCCCGGTGCGATGGAGATTC.

This clone occurred a few times. The chain has TRBV28 and TRBJ2-2, with 7 bases matching TRBD2. V was pared by 7 bases and J by 3 bases, with 8 bases of the junction left unmatched. The CDR3 extends over 15 amino acids. Germline V lookup: CDR1 MDHEN, CDR2 SYDVKM. The DNA of the CDR3 is TGTGCCAGCACCTTAGGTGGGGGGGACACCGGGGAGCTGTTTTTT. Amino acid sequence: CASTLGGGDTGELFF.

With regard to this clone: The same CDR3 also results from other DNA sequences found in this sample. The chain recombines TRBV5-6 with TRBJ2-5; 7 bases are shared with TRBD1. The length of the CDR3 is 13 residues. CDR1 is SGHDT and CDR2 is YYEEEE in the germline V gene. Losses at the gene ends were 3 bases for V and 1 base for J; bases not matched to a gene: 0. CDR3 residues: CASSSGGQETQYF. The CDR3 DNA reads as TGTGCCAGCAGCTCAGGGGGCCAAGAGACCCAGTACTTC.

The chain uses TRBV2 and TRBJ2-5, with TRBD1 matching over 8 bases. This CDR3 contains 14 residues. Unmatched junction bases numbered 5, after V lost 6 bases and J lost 2 bases. CDR1 is SNHLY and CDR2 is FYNNEI in the germline V gene. CDR3 DNA sequence: TGTGCCAGCAGGCCGGACAGGGAGCAAGAGACCCAGTACTTC. Translated, it gives CASRPDREQETQYF.

The V and J genes are TRBV5-8 and TRBJ2-1, with D maybe TRBD1 (6 bases). CDR1 SGHTS and CDR2 YDEGEE come from the germline V gene. Trimming cost V 4 bases and J 4 bases, with 18 bases left between them. The CDR3 contains 16 residues. The CDR3 is CASSPLGDTVYNEQFF. In nucleotides, the CDR3 is TGTGCCAGCAGCCCACTGGGGGACACGGTGTACAATGAGCAGTTCTTC.

This clone was detected only a few times. The chain couples TRBV5-1 to TRBJ2-1; TRBD2 aligns across 7 bases. This CDR3 is 15 amino acids long. Per germline, CDR1 SGHRS and CDR2 YFSETQ. V was clipped by 0 bases and J by 10 bases; unmatched bases: 10. This CDR3 is CASSLGPQGGREQFF. The CDR3, as DNA: TGCGCCAGCAGCTTGGGCCCCCAGGGAGGGAGAGAGCAGTTCTTC.

There are a few counts of this clone. CDR3 bases: TGTGCCAGCAGCCAGAACACAGGGGGCGGTCAGCCCCAGCATTTT. It encodes CASSQNTGGGQPQHF. The V and J genes are TRBV7-2 and TRBJ1-5; 9 bases are a match to TRBD1. The CDR3 runs to 15 residues. Germline V CDR1 and CDR2: SGHTA, FQGNSA. After removal of 5 bases from V and 6 bases from J, the junction contained 8 bases not matched to a gene.

The rearrangement joins TRBV28 to TRBJ1-1; 10 bases are shared with TRBD1. The germline gives CDR1 MDHEN, CDR2 SYDVKM. Trimming at V came to 6 bases and at J to 4 bases, leaving 5 bases not matched to a gene. The CDR3 is 14 amino acids. The CDR3 sequence: CASRPGQGGTEAFF. In DNA form, the CDR3 reads TGTGCCAGCAGACCAGGACAGGGGGGCACTGAAGCTTTCTTT.